These T cell receptor beta chains were read from a single sample in a study of cytomegalovirus exposure and HLA in healthy donors. The table came from immunoSEQ multiplex PCR; TCRdb's copy has only in-frame clones and leaves some out. The repertoire holds about 150,000 clones, with over 70% as singletons. The sample was PBMCs. All receptors derive from a man younger than 40 in good health and CMV-seropositive. Both conserved end residues are part of each CDR3. The D gene is left open where the match is weak. Size tells how often a clone was seen (once, few, many) or the class of an expanded clone, and some rows leave it out.

clone_size	v_call	d_call	j_call	cdr3_aa	cdr3_nt
NA	TRBV5-4	TRBD2	TRBJ2-5	CASSLRGRAVSETQYF	TGTGCCAGCAGCTTGCGCGGGAGGGCCGTTTCGGAGACCCAGTACTTC
NA	TRBV28	NA	TRBJ1-5	CASSLPGSNQPQHF	TGTGCCAGCAGTTTACCAGGTAGCAATCAGCCCCAGCATTTT
NA	TRBV9	NA	TRBJ1-4	CASSTRTNEKLFF	TGTGCCAGCAGCACAAGAACTAATGAAAAACTGTTTTTT
NA	TRBV11-2	NA	TRBJ2-5	CASRPPLTSKEETQYF	TGTGCCAGCAGGCCCCCCCTAACTAGTAAGGAAGAGACCCAGTACTTC
NA	TRBV29-1	TRBD1	TRBJ1-2	CSVATGGYGYTF	TGCAGCGTTGCGACAGGGGGCTATGGCTACACCTTC
NA	TRBV5-4	NA	TRBJ2-7	CASSPPPGQDYSYEQYF	TGTGCCAGCAGCCCGCCACCAGGACAGGACTACTCCTACGAGCAGTACTTC
once	TRBV5-4	TRBD1	TRBJ2-5	CASSPGGAGTGKTQYF	TGTGCCAGCAGCCCTGGAGGAGCCGGGACAGGGAAGACCCAGTACTTC
once	TRBV27	NA	TRBJ2-3	CASMGRNTQYF	TGTGCCAGCATGGGGAGAAATACGCAGTATTTT
NA	TRBV4-2	TRBD2	TRBJ2-7	CASSPGTSGGGYEQYF	TGTGCCAGCAGCCCGGGGACTAGCGGGGGGGGGTACGAGCAGTACTTC
NA	TRBV6-1	TRBD2	TRBJ2-3	CASSVWTSGSILAQYF	TGTGCCAGCAGTGTGTGGACTAGCGGGAGTATCCTTGCGCAGTATTTT
once	TRBV6-1	TRBD1	TRBJ2-2	CASSDSTGQGFTGELFF	TGTGCCAGCAGTGATTCTACGGGACAGGGCTTCACCGGGGAGCTGTTTTTT
NA	TRBV7-2	TRBD1	TRBJ2-7	CASSLRGQGGNEQYF	TGTGCCAGCAGCTTAAGGGGACAGGGCGGCAACGAGCAGTACTTC
NA	TRBV2	NA	TRBJ2-4	CASSEDGEVKNIQYF	TGTGCCAGCAGTGAAGATGGGGAGGTCAAAAACATTCAGTACTTC
NA	TRBV18	NA	TRBJ2-2	CASSQTYTGELFF	TGTGCCAGCTCCCAGACATACACCGGGGAGCTGTTTTTT
NA	TRBV7-2	TRBD1	TRBJ1-5	CASSVWTGEQPQHF	TGTGCCAGCAGCGTCTGGACAGGGGAACAGCCCCAGCATTTT
NA	TRBV4-1	NA	TRBJ2-3	CASSQDRSGSTDTQYF	TGCGCCAGCAGCCAAGATAGGTCAGGGAGCACAGATACGCAGTATTTT
NA	TRBV5-1	NA	TRBJ2-1	CASSFDSDYNEQFF	TGCGCCAGCAGCTTCGACAGCGACTACAATGAGCAGTTCTTC
NA	TRBV11-2	NA	TRBJ1-3	CASSQQTPRRRSGNTIYF	TGTGCCAGCAGCCAACAAACCCCCAGGCGTCGCTCTGGAAACACCATATATTTT
NA	TRBV13	NA	TRBJ1-1	CASSSLPNTEAFF	TGTGCCAGCAGCTCCCTCCCGAACACTGAAGCTTTCTTT
NA	TRBV11-2	TRBD1	TRBJ1-4	CASSLDRGNEKLFF	TGTGCCAGCAGCTTGGACAGGGGAAATGAAAAACTGTTTTTT
NA	TRBV5-6	NA	TRBJ2-7	CASSPTVPSYEQYF	TGTGCCAGCAGCCCGACAGTTCCCTCCTACGAGCAGTACTTC
NA	TRBV11-1	TRBD2	TRBJ2-7	CASSGGVATSEQYF	TGTGCCAGCAGCGGGGGGGTTGCTACTTCCGAGCAGTACTTC
few	TRBV18	TRBD1	TRBJ2-7	CASSPGQGPTYEQYF	TGTGCCAGCTCCCCGGGACAGGGCCCGACCTACGAGCAGTACTTC
once	TRBV7-9	NA	TRBJ1-3	CASSLVVVPPIQYF	TGTGCCAGCAGCTTAGTAGTTGTCCCTCCCATCCAATATTTT
NA	TRBV6-5	TRBD1	TRBJ1-1	CASSLQGVLTEAFF	TGTGCCAGCAGTCTTCAGGGGGTTCTCACTGAAGCTTTCTTT
few	TRBV5-1	NA	TRBJ2-7	CASSLASGHFYEQYF	TGCGCCAGCAGCTTGGCTTCTGGACATTTCTACGAGCAGTACTTC
NA	TRBV6-5	TRBD1	TRBJ1-5	CASSFDRGNQPQHF	TGTGCCAGCAGTTTTGACAGGGGCAATCAGCCCCAGCATTTT
few	TRBV28	TRBD1	TRBJ1-5	CASSRGQGESNQPQHF	TGTGCCAGCAGCCGCGGACAGGGGGAGAGCAATCAGCCCCAGCATTTT
NA	TRBV7-2	NA	TRBJ1-2	CASSFSSTGLYGYTF	TGTGCCAGCAGCTTTTCGAGTACAGGGCTCTATGGCTACACCTTC
NA	TRBV7-2	NA	TRBJ2-5	CASSLGGRGETQYF	TGTGCCAGCAGCTTAGGTGGAAGGGGCGAGACCCAGTACTTC
NA	TRBV27	NA	TRBJ1-6	CASSLPYSPLHF	TGTGCCAGCAGTTTACCGTATTCACCCCTCCACTTT
NA	TRBV9	TRBD1	TRBJ1-1	CASSVDGQGKTEAFF	TGTGCCAGCAGCGTAGATGGACAGGGTAAGACTGAAGCTTTCTTT
NA	TRBV4-3	NA	TRBJ2-6	CASSQDAGISGANVLTF	TGCGCCAGCAGCCAAGATGCGGGGATCTCTGGGGCCAACGTCCTGACTTTC
NA	TRBV5-4	NA	TRBJ2-1	CASSADRFYNEQFF	TGTGCCAGCAGCGCGGACAGATTCTACAATGAGCAGTTCTTC
NA	TRBV5-5	NA	TRBJ1-3	CASSLSYGGNTIYF	TGTGCCAGCAGCTTGTCGTACGGGGGAAACACCATATATTTT
once	TRBV14	TRBD1	TRBJ2-4	CASSRDRGGIQYF	TGTGCCAGCAGCCGGGACAGGGGAGGCATTCAGTACTTC
NA	TRBV9	NA	TRBJ2-3	CASSATVEVLDTQYF	TGTGCCAGCAGCGCGACCGTCGAGGTTTTAGATACGCAGTATTTT
NA	TRBV7-8	TRBD2	TRBJ2-7	CASSLAGGSATTYEQYF	TGTGCCAGCAGCTTAGCGGGGGGGTCGGCAACTACCTACGAGCAGTACTTC
NA	TRBV14	TRBD1	TRBJ1-6	CASSQGDRGWDSPLHF	TGTGCCAGCAGCCAAGGGGACAGGGGGTGGGATTCACCCCTCCACTTT
NA	TRBV5-1	TRBD2	TRBJ2-2	CASSSGLAGPNTGELFF	TGCGCCAGCAGCTCCGGACTAGCGGGCCCGAACACCGGGGAGCTGTTTTTT
NA	TRBV10-3	NA	TRBJ1-5	CACGGGNQPQHF	TGTGCCTGCGGGGGTGGCAATCAGCCCCAGCATTTT
NA	TRBV11-2	TRBD2	TRBJ2-1	CASSLVGGGAFYEQFF	TGTGCCAGCAGCTTAGTGGGCGGGGGGGCGTTCTATGAGCAGTTCTTC
few	TRBV2	TRBD1	TRBJ1-1	CASSQDRGRTFF	TGTGCCAGCAGCCAAGACAGGGGTCGAACTTTCTTT
once	TRBV19	NA	TRBJ2-5	CASVERETQYF	TGTGCCAGTGTCGAGAGAGAGACCCAGTACTTC
NA	TRBV5-1	NA	TRBJ1-1	CASSGGGAVGTEAFF	TGCGCCAGCAGCGGAGGGGGGGCAGTCGGCACTGAAGCTTTCTTT
NA	TRBV7-9	TRBD2	TRBJ2-5	CASSSTTSGRQETQYF	TGTGCCAGCAGCTCTACGACTAGCGGGAGGCAAGAGACCCAGTACTTC
NA	TRBV9	TRBD1	TRBJ2-5	CASSVGQGSETQYF	TGTGCCAGCAGCGTAGGACAGGGGAGTGAGACCCAGTACTTC
once	TRBV4-1	TRBD1	TRBJ1-1	CASRQVTRGQWEAFF	TGCGCCAGCCGCCAAGTAACCAGGGGGCAGTGGGAAGCTTTCTTT
NA	TRBV2	NA	TRBJ1-1	CASNILGGGTEAFF	TGTGCCAGCAACATTTTGGGAGGTGGCACTGAAGCTTTCTTT
NA	TRBV6-1	NA	TRBJ2-7	CASSVEESSYEQYF	TGTGCCAGCAGTGTTGAGGAGTCTAGCTACGAGCAGTACTTC
NA	TRBV10-3	NA	TRBJ2-7	CAASATGVEQYF	TGTGCCGCATCAGCTACGGGAGTCGAGCAGTACTTC